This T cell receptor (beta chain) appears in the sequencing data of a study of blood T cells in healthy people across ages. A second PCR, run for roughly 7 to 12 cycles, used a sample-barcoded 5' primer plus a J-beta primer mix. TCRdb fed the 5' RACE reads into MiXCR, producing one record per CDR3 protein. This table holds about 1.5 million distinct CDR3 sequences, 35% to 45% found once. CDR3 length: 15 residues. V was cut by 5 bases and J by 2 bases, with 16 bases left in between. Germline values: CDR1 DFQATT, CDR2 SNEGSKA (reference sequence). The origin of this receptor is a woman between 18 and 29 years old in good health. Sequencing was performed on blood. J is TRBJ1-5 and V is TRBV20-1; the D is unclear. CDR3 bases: TGCAGTGCTCAATCCGACCGCTCCGGCAATCAGCCCCAGCATTTT. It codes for CSAQSDRSGNQPQHF.